Listed below are T cell receptor beta chains from one sample, sequenced in a study of T-cell memory formation after mild COVID-19. TCRdb independently ran MiXCR on the 5' RACE reads; one entry per CDR3 protein. In the table there are about 200,000 distinct CDR3 sequences, 16% of which are singletons. Sequenced material: PBMCs or a T cell subset sorted from them (not recorded which). These receptors came from an adult woman who had mild COVID-19 (a few samples of this study predate the infection). Cell type and time point are not known. CDR3s include the opening cysteine and the closing phenylalanine or tryptophan. Rows may omit the clone size; those that give it use once, few, many or a size class.

V | size | CDR3
TRBV6-2/TRBV6-3 | - | CASRNVQGMGDEQYF
TRBV12-3/TRBV12-4 | - | CASKGGLANTEAFF
TRBV2 | - | CASSGRNGELFF
TRBV9 | few | CASSVLGETQYF
TRBV18 | few | CASSPPSGGYNEQFF
TRBV5-1 | many | CASRSGGRAAYNEQFF
TRBV7-8 | few | CASSRDRVNSNEQFF
TRBV10-3 | few | CAIRDRENTEAFF
TRBV10-3 | once | CAISGTGRSQETQYF
TRBV14 | few | CASSPRPQYF
TRBV6-2/TRBV6-3 | few | CASSLSASADTQYF
TRBV24-1 | few | CATRDRSTDTQYF
TRBV2 | few | CASSSSGTGLYEQYF
TRBV7-6 | - | CASSLAGVTNEKLFF
TRBV23-1 | few | CASSRFGTQKQIAKNIQYF
TRBV4-1 | - | CASSPMGGGATGELFF
TRBV7-8 | many | CASSLYQQETQYF
TRBV14 | few | CASSPPAGRGIRTYEQYF
TRBV9 | - | CASSVGLAGSYNEQFF
TRBV3-1 | few | CASSPHPNQPQHF
TRBV18 | few | CASSPGEGSYEQYF
TRBV7-2 | - | CASSPGQGIFVVDTQYF
TRBV5-1 | - | CASSPDRAGSNEQFF
TRBV20-1 | few | CSAPGHPEKLFF
TRBV7-9 | - | CASSFTSTGNYGYTF
TRBV6-2/TRBV6-3 | many | CASRPEGQGSTYEQYF
TRBV5-1 | few | CASSLSTLSTDTQYF
TRBV4-1 | - | CASSHPLGEQFF
TRBV7-3 | few | CASSPDRDNEQFF
TRBV20-1 | few | CSARDSSVSSYEQYF
TRBV24-1 | - | CATSDFSAGDLRTQYF
TRBV4-3 | few | CASSLGQGDEAFF
TRBV7-6 | few | CASSLVHRAQETQYF
TRBV18 | few | CASSPSPFEAFF
TRBV25-1 | - | CASTPRDPGRETEAFF
TRBV20-1 | few | CSVRSNYNEQFF
TRBV6-5 | - | CASSRQGFTSRADTQYF
TRBV7-2 | - | CASSSFSGGAGELFF
TRBV20-1 | - | CSAIYSETQYF
TRBV19 | - | CASIPRDSANTEAFF
TRBV3-1 | many | CASMRQGDYNEQFF
TRBV9 | - | CASSVGVYQYEQYF
TRBV7-9 | few | CASSIEGAQAFF
TRBV2 | - | CASIVVTGTGVSPLHF
TRBV12-3/TRBV12-4 | - | CASSLKAGVNIQYF
TRBV4-1 | many | CASNRGAGSSYNEQFF
TRBV3-1 | - | CASSQDVRLGEQYF